This is a list of T cell receptor beta chains from one sample in a study of T cell responses to AZD1222 COVID-19 vaccine. TCRdb's table, derived via immunoSEQ multiplex PCR, lists solely in-frame clones and lacks some. The table records around 150,000 clones, 84% of them present only once. Sequences were derived from peripheral blood, sampled on day 0 of AZD1222 vaccination. These receptors all stem from an adult in good health. Each CDR3 is given with its conserved first and last residue. The D gene is left open where the match is weak. Not all rows give a size; the values are once, few, many and, for expanded clones, a class.

TRBJ1-6 | TRBD1 | TRBV6-4 | NA | TGTGCCAGCAGGCGACAGGGGGCAGGAAATTCACCCCTCCACTTT | CASRRQGAGNSPLHF
TRBJ2-2 | NA | TRBV5-4 | NA | TGTGCCAGCAGCAGGATATCGAACACCGGGGAGCTGTTTTTT | CASSRISNTGELFF
TRBJ1-2 | NA | TRBV30 | NA | TGTGCCTGGAGTGGTACGGGGGGGGGAGGCTATGGCTACACCTTC | CAWSGTGGGGYGYTF
TRBJ1-5 | NA | TRBV19 | NA | TGTGCCAGTAGTATATGGGATCAGCCCCAGCATTTT | CASSIWDQPQHF
TRBJ1-6 | TRBD1 | TRBV28 | NA | TGTGCCAGCAGGGGGACAGATTCACCCCTCCACTTT | CASRGTDSPLHF
TRBJ2-1 | TRBD1 | TRBV5-1 | NA | TGCGCCAGCAGGTTCGAGACCGGGACAGGGGGCGGAGATGAGCAGTTCTTC | CASRFETGTGGGDEQFF
TRBJ1-1 | NA | TRBV2 | NA | TGTGCCAGCAGTGAGCAGGCTAACACTGAAGCTTTCTTT | CASSEQANTEAFF
TRBJ2-6 | NA | TRBV5-1 | NA | TGCGCCAGCAGCTGGACAGTCTCTGGGGCCAACGTCCTGACTTTC | CASSWTVSGANVLTF
TRBJ1-3 | TRBD1 | TRBV5-1 | NA | TGCGCCAGCAGCTTAGGGGACAGGGGTCCTCTCTCTGGAAACACCATATATTTT | CASSLGDRGPLSGNTIYF
TRBJ2-4 | NA | TRBV3-1/TRBV3-2 | NA | TGTGCCAGCAGCCAAGAGAGGGGAGGTGGTCGAGCCAAAAACATTCAGTACTTC | CASSQERGGGRAKNIQYF
TRBJ2-7 | NA | TRBV27 | NA | TGTGCCAGCAGTTTAAGGTTAGGGGGACAATCTTCCTACGAGCAGTACTTC | CASSLRLGGQSSYEQYF
TRBJ1-1 | NA | TRBV28 | NA | TGTGCCAGCAGTGGACGGATTTTTACTGAAGCTTTCTTT | CASSGRIFTEAFF
TRBJ1-1 | TRBD1 | TRBV24-1 | NA | TGTGCCACCAGGGGGACAGGGGCCACGAACACTGAAGCTTTCTTT | CATRGTGATNTEAFF
TRBJ1-5 | NA | TRBV19 | NA | TGTGCCAGTACCCCTGGACAGTACAATCAGCCCCAGCATTTT | CASTPGQYNQPQHF
TRBJ1-3 | NA | TRBV5-1 | NA | TGCGCCAGCAGCTTGGGATCAGGGAGAGGGTCTGGAAACACCATATATTTT | CASSLGSGRGSGNTIYF
TRBJ1-2 | TRBD1 | TRBV7-3 | NA | TGTGCCAGCAGCCTCTCCGGGACAGAGAACTATGGCTACACCTTC | CASSLSGTENYGYTF
TRBJ1-6 | TRBD1 | TRBV6-5 | NA | TGTGCCAGCAGGACAGGGGTTGGGAATAATTCACCCCTCCACTTT | CASRTGVGNNSPLHF
TRBJ1-6 | NA | TRBV12-5 | NA | TGTGCTAGTGGTTTGGAAACTAATTCACCCCTCCACTTT | CASGLETNSPLHF
TRBJ1-4 | NA | TRBV28 | NA | TGTGCCAGCAGCCCAGGGGTTGCAACTAATGAAAAACTGTTTTTT | CASSPGVATNEKLFF
TRBJ2-7 | TRBD2 | TRBV4-1 | NA | TGCGCCAGCAGCCAAGATCGGGGTAGCGGGGACTACGAGCAGTACTTC | CASSQDRGSGDYEQYF
TRBJ2-7 | NA | TRBV6-5 | NA | TGTGCCAGCAAAAGATCCATTCTTGGGGGTGAGCAGTACTTC | CASKRSILGGEQYF
TRBJ2-7 | TRBD1 | TRBV7-2 | NA | TGTGCCAGCAGCTTAACGCGGGACAGGGGTGTTCACGAGCAGTACTTC | CASSLTRDRGVHEQYF
TRBJ2-2 | TRBD1 | TRBV30 | once | TGTGCCTGCCCTGGGACAGGGAACACCGGGGAGCTGTTTTTT | CACPGTGNTGELFF
TRBJ1-3 | NA | TRBV27 | NA | TGTGCCAGCAGTTTATTCCCATTTCTCTCTGGAAACACCATATATTTT | CASSLFPFLSGNTIYF
TRBJ2-5 | NA | TRBV7-9 | NA | TGTGCCAGCAGCTTAGGGGCGGCAGACCCGTACCAAGAGACCCAGTACTTC | CASSLGAADPYQETQYF
TRBJ1-1 | NA | TRBV9 | few | TGTGCCAGCAGCGTAGCTACGGAGGCCCTGAACACTGAAGCTTTCTTT | CASSVATEALNTEAFF
TRBJ1-1 | NA | TRBV12-3/TRBV12-4 | NA | TGTGCCAGCGCCCCTAGGGGGGCAGGAGCTTTCTTT | CASAPRGAGAFF